Listed here are 19 T cell receptor beta chains from one sample, sequenced in a study of CD8 T cells in ankylosing spondylitis. Broader study findings: Seemingly characteristic of ankylosing spondylitis blood was a TCR beta motif consisting of 7 or 8 highly homologous variants.

TCRdb recomputed calls from the 5' RACE reads with MiXCR, one row per CDR3 protein. There are almost 400,000 distinct CDR3 sequences in the sample; 20% to 25% occur only once, and 16% lies in the top ten. No antigen has been identified for these receptors. Sequences were obtained from blood, either unsorted or a sorted T cell fraction (not recorded which). These receptors were taken from a male donor with ankylosing spondylitis.

This clonotype showed up many times. This sequence joins TRBV10-3 and TRBJ2-7, with no clear D. Germline V lookup: CDR1 ENHRY, CDR2 SYGVKD. CDR3 size: 12 residues. Trimming left V 4 bases short and J 7 bases short, with 11 bases between. CDR3 in amino acids: CAISGLVDEQYF. As DNA, the CDR3 is TGTGCCATCAGTGGTCTAGTTGATGAGCAGTACTTC.

The rearrangement links TRBV27 to TRBJ2-7; the match to TRBD2 covers 8 bases. The CDR3 is 14 residues long. With V trimmed by 6 bases and J by 2 bases, 6 bases remained unmatched. In germline, CDR1 is MNHEY, CDR2 SMNVEV (reference sequence). DNA of the CDR3: TGTGCCAGCAGAATTACTAGCGGAACCTACGAGCAGTACTTC. It yields the protein CASRITSGTYEQYF.

This chain uses TRBV20-1 with TRBJ2-1; 14 nucleotides agree with TRBD2. Germline V gives CDR1 DFQATT, CDR2 SNEGSKA (reference sequence). This CDR3 has 16 amino acids. V was clipped by 5 bases and J by 3 bases; unmatched bases: 6. The CDR3 DNA reads TGCAGTGCTGGGACTAGCGGGAGATCCCTCTACAATGAGCAGTTCTTC. Protein product: CSAGTSGRSLYNEQFF.

This clonotype occurred a few times. The chain carries TRBV28 and TRBJ2-1; D could derive from TRBD1 or TRBD2 (5 bases each). Trimming took 0 bases from V and 1 from J, leaving 10 bases between them. Germline V lookup: CDR1 MDHEN, CDR2 SYDVKM. This CDR3 contains 16 residues. In DNA, the CDR3 is TGTGCCAGCAGTTTATGGGGGGAGAGGTCCTACAATGAGCAGTTCTTC. This sequence encodes CASSLWGERSYNEQFF.

This clonotype has just a few counts. The chain links TRBV3-1 to TRBJ1-1; no clear D. Per the germline V gene, CDR1 is LGHDT and CDR2 is YNNKEL (reference sequence). The CDR3 is made up of 13 amino acids. Trimming left V 5 bases short and J 4 bases short, with 11 bases between. CDR3 in amino acids: CASSFTVPTEAFF. For the CDR3, the DNA is TGTGCCAGCAGCTTCACTGTACCCACTGAAGCTTTCTTT.

This chain links TRBV3-1 with TRBJ2-7, with D maybe TRBD2 (5 bases). Germline CDR1 and CDR2: LGHDT and YNNKEL (reference sequence). The V end lost 4 bases, the J end lost 3 bases, and 16 bases lay between the germline ends. CDR3 length: 15 residues. CDR3: CASSPTGERRYEQYF. CDR3 sequence (DNA): TGTGCCAGCAGCCCAACCGGTGAGCGGCGCTACGAGCAGTACTTC.

In its sample, this clonotype was seen a few times. V and J are TRBV24-1 and TRBJ2-5; 7 bases agree with TRBD1. The V gene's germline CDR1 is KGHDR and CDR2 SFDVKD. The CDR3 loop spans 14 amino acids. After removal of 3 bases from V and 3 bases from J, the junction contained 3 bases not matched to a gene. For the CDR3, the DNA is TGTGCCACCAGTGATCCCGGGACAGAAGAGACCCAGTACTTC. Protein product: CATSDPGTEETQYF.

The chain employs TRBV29-1 and TRBJ1-4, with D tentatively TRBD1 (5 bases). The CDR3 runs 12 residues. Trimming left V 7 bases short and J 5 bases short, with 11 bases between. Germline V gene data show CDR1 as SQVTM and CDR2 as ANQGSEA. The CDR3 coding sequence is TGCAGCGGGAGTCGGGGGAATGAAAAACTGTTTTTT. It translates to CSGSRGNEKLFF.

This clonotype was observed a few times. The CDR3, as DNA: TGCGCCAGCAGCTTGGGGGAGGACTTCGAGCAGTACTTC. Its protein is CASSLGEDFEQYF. The chain carries TRBV5-1 and TRBJ2-7, with D perhaps TRBD2 (6 bases). V dropped 0 bases and J dropped 6 bases, with 10 bases sitting between them. The CDR3 sequence is 13 residues long. The V gene's germline CDR1 is SGHRS and CDR2 YFSETQ.

This chain connects TRBV4-2 to TRBJ2-1; 11 nucleotides line up with TRBD1. CDR1 is LGHNA, CDR2 YNFKEQ, per germline. The CDR3 runs 17 residues. With V trimmed by 0 bases and J by 8 bases, 9 bases remained unmatched. CDR3 DNA sequence: TGTGCCAGCAGCCAAGAGATTGGGACAGGGGGGCTGGATGAGCAGTTCTTC. Residues: CASSQEIGTGGLDEQFF.

This clonotype was observed many times. This chain uses TRBV20-1 with TRBJ2-3; the D call may be TRBD1 or TRBD2 (7 bases each). The CDR3 covers 15 residues. The germline CDR1 and CDR2 sequences are DFQATT and SNEGSKA (reference sequence). V gave up 5 bases and J gave up 4 bases, with 19 bases separating them. CDR3 sequence: CSASRQGLSSDTQYF. The CDR3 region has the DNA TGCAGTGCTTCACGACAGGGACTATCATCAGATACGCAGTATTTT.

This clonotype was counted a few times. This chain joins TRBV4-3 and TRBJ1-4; D remains unclear. Germline loops: CDR1 LGHNA, CDR2 YSLEER. This CDR3 contains 14 residues. With 4 bases removed from V and 7 bases from J, the gap between germline ends came to 13 bases. CDR3 coding DNA: TGCGCCAGCAGCCCCGGGTCCCTGGGTGAAAAACTGTTTTTT. Translated: CASSPGSLGEKLFF.

The chain employs TRBV29-1 and TRBJ2-3; perhaps TRBD1 as D (5 bases). The CDR3 runs 13 residues. V dropped 3 bases and J dropped 5 bases, with 12 bases sitting between them. Germline assignment: CDR1 SQVTM and CDR2 ANQGSEA. This chain's CDR3 is CSVEAGMVDTQYF. CDR3 bases: TGCAGCGTTGAGGCAGGGATGGTAGATACGCAGTATTTT.

The chain recombines TRBV18 with TRBJ1-2; no clear D. V was clipped by 2 bases and J by 8 bases, with 12 bases between them. Germline V gives CDR1 KGHSH, CDR2 LQKENI. This CDR3 is built from 13 residues. CDR3 sequence reads: CASSPSIGGGYTF. The DNA for the CDR3 is TGTGCCAGCTCACCATCTATTGGAGGAGGCTACACCTTC.

CDR3 DNA: TGTGCCAGCAGCCCCCCGGGGACAGGGGAGTCACCCCTCCACTTT. Translating gives CASSPPGTGESPLHF. The chain employs TRBV7-9 and TRBJ1-6, with 10 bases aligning to TRBD1. The germline CDR1 and CDR2 sequences are SEHNR and FQNEAQ (reference sequence). V lost 5 bases to trimming and J lost 10 bases; unmatched junction nucleotides: 8. This CDR3 comprises 15 residues. The variable domain in full, with the rest retrieved from reference TRBV7-9 and TRBJ1-6, is DTGVSQNPRHKITKRGQNVTFRCDPISEHNRLYWYRQTLGQGPEFLTYFQNEAQLEKSRLLSDRFSAERPKGSFSTLEIQRTEQGDSAMYLCASSPPGTGESPLHFGNGTRLTVT.

This chain links TRBV20-1 with TRBJ2-1; 12 positions agree with TRBD2. The CDR3 runs to 18 residues. Germline loops: CDR1 DFQATT, CDR2 SNEGSKA (reference sequence). The V segment lost 8 bases and the J segment 5 bases; nucleotides outside the gene matches: 19. Here the CDR3 DNA reads TGCAGTTCCTCTCCGGGACTAGCGGGCCCCCCCCTTAACAATGAGCAGTTCTTC. As protein: CSSSPGLAGPPLNNEQFF.

This clonotype was seen ten or more times. The gene calls are TRBV20-1 and TRBJ2-3; D remains ambiguous. This CDR3 has 11 amino acids. Trimming cost V 1 base and J 5 bases, with 4 bases left between them. The V gene's germline CDR1 is DFQATT and CDR2 SNEGSKA (reference sequence). For the CDR3, the DNA is TGCAGTGCTAGAGCGGGAGATACGCAGTATTTT. It specifies CSARAGDTQYF.

This clonotype was recorded a few times. The rearrangement joins TRBV4-1 to TRBJ2-2, with D uncertain. The CDR3 length is 13 residues. Germline CDR1 MGHRA, CDR2 YSYEKL. Trimming removed 1 base from V and 5 bases from J, with 5 bases in between. The DNA for the CDR3 is TGCGCCAGCAGCCAAGCCTGGACCGGGGAGCTGTTTTTT. Its translation: CASSQAWTGELFF.

The chain uses TRBV20-1 and TRBJ2-4, with 14 bases lining up with TRBD2. The CDR3 runs to 16 residues. The trim removed 4 bases at V and 8 bases at J, leaving 10 bases unmatched. The germline V gene has CDR1 DFQATT and CDR2 SNEGSKA (reference sequence). Here the CDR3 DNA reads TGCAGTGCTACACCCGGGACTAGCGGGAGTTTTGACATTCAGTACTTC. It yields the protein CSATPGTSGSFDIQYF.